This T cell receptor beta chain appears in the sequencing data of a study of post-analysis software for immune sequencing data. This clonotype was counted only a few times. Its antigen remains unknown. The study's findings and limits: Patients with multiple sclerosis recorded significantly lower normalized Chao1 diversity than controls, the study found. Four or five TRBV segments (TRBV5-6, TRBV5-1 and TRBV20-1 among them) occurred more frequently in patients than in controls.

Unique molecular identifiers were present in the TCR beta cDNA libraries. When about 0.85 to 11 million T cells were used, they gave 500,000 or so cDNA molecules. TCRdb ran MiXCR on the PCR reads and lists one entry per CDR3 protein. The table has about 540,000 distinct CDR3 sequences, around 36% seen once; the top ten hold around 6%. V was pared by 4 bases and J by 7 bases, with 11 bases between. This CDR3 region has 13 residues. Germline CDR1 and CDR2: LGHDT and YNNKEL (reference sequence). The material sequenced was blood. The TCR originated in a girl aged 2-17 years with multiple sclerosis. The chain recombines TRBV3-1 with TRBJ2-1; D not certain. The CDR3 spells CASSLSLLNEQFF. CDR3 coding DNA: TGTGCCAGCAGCCTCTCCCTGTTAAATGAGCAGTTCTTC.